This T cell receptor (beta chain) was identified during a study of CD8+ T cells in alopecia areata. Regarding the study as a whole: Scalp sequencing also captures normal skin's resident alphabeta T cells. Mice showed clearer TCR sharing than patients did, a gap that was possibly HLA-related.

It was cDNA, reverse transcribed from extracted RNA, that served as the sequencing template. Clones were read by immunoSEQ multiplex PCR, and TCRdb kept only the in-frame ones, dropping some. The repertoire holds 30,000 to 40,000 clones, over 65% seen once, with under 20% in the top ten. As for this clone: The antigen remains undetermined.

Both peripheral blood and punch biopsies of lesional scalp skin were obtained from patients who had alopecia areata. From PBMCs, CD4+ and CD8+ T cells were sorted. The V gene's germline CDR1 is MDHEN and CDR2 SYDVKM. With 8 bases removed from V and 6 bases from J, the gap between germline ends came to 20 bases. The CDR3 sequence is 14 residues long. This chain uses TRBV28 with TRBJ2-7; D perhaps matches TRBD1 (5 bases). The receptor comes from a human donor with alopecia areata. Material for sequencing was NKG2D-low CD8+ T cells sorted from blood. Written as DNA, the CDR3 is TGTGCCAGCTGTTGGCAGGGTAGGCTTGGCGAGCAGTACTTC. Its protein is CASCWQGRLGEQYF.